The next 30 T cell receptor beta chains were all read from a single sample in a study of blood T cell repertoires in COVID-19. Sequencing used immunoSEQ multiplex PCR; TCRdb keeps in-frame clones, though not all of them. The repertoire includes a few hundred thousand clones, 65% to 90% of them detected once, and about 4.2% sits in the top ten. What was sequenced was PBMCs or T cells enriched from blood (not recorded which). Every receptor here comes from a young man who had recovered from COVID-19.

V gene TRBV7-2 combines with J gene TRBJ1-4, with 8 bases matching TRBD1. V trimming: 5 bases; J trimming: 10 bases; junction bases outside the gene matches: 9. This CDR3 is built from 14 residues. From germline, CDR1 is SGHTA and CDR2 FQGNSA. The CDR3 nucleotides read TGTGCCAGCAGCCCTGGTAGTACAGGGGGAAAACTGTTTTTT. This codes for CASSPGSTGGKLFF.

The count of this clone is one. The chain carries TRBV2 and TRBJ1-1; tentatively, D is TRBD1 (5 bases). The CDR3 loop spans 13 amino acids. The germline gives CDR1 SNHLY, CDR2 FYNNEI. The V and J ends lost 8 bases and 1 base respectively, with 11 bases between them. CDR3 coding DNA: TGTGCCAGCCACCGACAGCCGAACACTGAAGCTTTCTTT. Translated, it gives CASHRQPNTEAFF. Looking up the rest from reference TRBV2 and TRBJ1-1 gives the full variable domain: EPEVTQTPSHQVTQMGQEVILRCVPISNHLYFYWYRQILGQKVEFLVSFYNNEISEKSEIFDDQFSVERPDGSNFTLKIRSTKLEDSAMYFCASHRQPNTEAFFGQGTRLTVV.

In its sample, this clone was seen a few times. The rearrangement joins TRBV19 to TRBJ1-1, with D possibly matching TRBD1 (5 bases). The CDR3 is 13 amino acids. V lost 7 bases and J 6 bases, leaving 15 bases between the germline ends. The V gene's germline CDR1 is LNHDA and CDR2 SQIVND (reference sequence). The CDR3 nucleotides read TGTGCCAGTATACGGGCAGGGATCCCTGAAGCTTTCTTT. Its protein product is CASIRAGIPEAFF.

This clone turned up a few times. The chain combines TRBV7-8 with TRBJ1-2; 8 bases are a match to TRBD1. V lost 1 base to trimming and J lost 8 bases; unmatched junction nucleotides: 9. CDR1 and CDR2 (germline): SGHVS, FQNEAQ. The CDR3 is 15 amino acids. The CDR3 loop is CASSLEGRGRGGYTF. CDR3 bases: TGTGCCAGCAGCTTAGAGGGCAGGGGGCGCGGCGGCTACACCTTC.

CDR3 nucleotides: TGTGCCAGCAGCCCGGACAGGGGGCGTTCACCCCTCCACTTT. This translates into CASSPDRGRSPLHF. The rearrangement joins TRBV3-1 (or the pseudogene TRBV3-2) to TRBJ1-6; TRBD1 matches at 11 bases. V trimming: 4 bases; J trimming: 9 bases; junction bases outside the gene matches: 2. The CDR3 loop spans 14 amino acids. Germline values: CDR1 LGHDT, CDR2 YNNKEL (reference sequence).

The V and J genes are TRBV11-2 and TRBJ1-2; perhaps TRBD1 as D (5 bases). Germline V gene sequence: CDR1 SGHAT, CDR2 FQNNGV. V dropped 2 bases and J dropped 7 bases, with 17 bases sitting between them. The CDR3 is 15 residues long. The CDR3 DNA sequence: TGTGCCAGCAGCTTAATTGGGCCACAGGAGACTGGCTACACCTTC. This gives the protein CASSLIGPQETGYTF.

CDR3 protein: CASGQGAYEQYF. Here the CDR3 DNA reads TGTGCCAGCGGACAGGGGGCCTACGAGCAGTACTTC. The rearrangement joins TRBV2 to TRBJ2-7; 10 nucleotides match TRBD1. Germline V CDR1 and CDR2: SNHLY, FYNNEI. The CDR3 sequence is 12 residues long. Germline trimming cut 8 bases from V and 2 bases from J; bases unmatched to any gene: 0.

The V and J genes are TRBV29-1 and TRBJ2-7; 12 nucleotides agree with TRBD2. The CDR3 totals 17 residues. V lost 6 bases, J lost 3 bases, and 15 bases stayed unmatched. CDR1 and CDR2 (germline): SQVTM, ANQGSEA. CDR3 region: CSVSGLAGRSGVYEQYF. The CDR3 DNA follows: TGCAGCGTCTCAGGACTAGCGGGACGCTCAGGGGTCTACGAGCAGTACTTC.

The chain carries TRBV5-1 and TRBJ2-3; 11 nucleotides match TRBD2. V lost 4 bases and J lost 6; bases outside the gene matches: 7. CDR3 length: 15 amino acids. The V gene's germline CDR1 is SGHRS and CDR2 YFSETQ. DNA of the CDR3: TGCGCCAGCAGCGGGGGACTAGCGGAAGTGGATACGCAGTATTTT. This translates into CASSGGLAEVDTQYF.

This rearrangement joins TRBV12-3 or TRBV12-4 to TRBJ2-7; 7 bases map to TRBD2. Trimming cost V 7 bases and J 3 bases; bases outside gene matches: 6. CDR3 size: 13 residues. In DNA, the CDR3 is TGTGCCAGCATTGGAGGGGACTACTACGAGCAGTACTTC. Its translation is CASIGGDYYEQYF.

This clone was observed a single time. The chain combines TRBV11-1 with TRBJ2-7, with TRBD2 identical over 11 bases. V lost 6 bases to trimming and J lost 3 bases; unmatched junction nucleotides: 4. Germline-derived CDR1 and CDR2 are SGHAT and FQDESV (reference sequence). The CDR3 contains 14 residues. CDR3 protein: CASRVGLADYEQYF. The CDR3 nucleotides read TGTGCCAGCAGGGTGGGACTAGCGGACTACGAGCAGTACTTC.

The chain is built from TRBV18 and TRBJ1-3, with TRBD1 matching over 8 bases. This CDR3 has 17 residues. CDR1 is KGHSH and CDR2 is LQKENI in the germline V gene. The V gene end was trimmed by 6 bases and the J gene end by 0 bases; junction bases not matched to a gene: 10. The chain's CDR3 is CASSEGQAPYSGNTIYF. DNA for the CDR3: TGTGCCAGCTCCGAGGGACAGGCTCCTTACTCTGGAAACACCATATATTTT.

This rearrangement joins TRBV21-1 to TRBJ1-1. TRBV21-1 is a pseudogene locus. This CDR3 has 14 residues. In DNA form, the CDR3 reads TGTGCCAGCAGCAAACAGCGTCTGAACACTGAAGCTTTCTTT. It specifies CASSKQRLNTEAFF.

The chain couples TRBV5-1 to TRBJ1-1; D call uncertain. Germline V lookup: CDR1 SGHRS, CDR2 YFSETQ. With 4 bases removed from V and 1 base from J, the gap between germline ends came to 11 bases. This CDR3 comprises 14 residues. Here the CDR3 DNA reads TGCGCCAGCAGCCGTAATTCCTGGAACACTGAAGCTTTCTTT. As protein: CASSRNSWNTEAFF.

The chain is built from TRBV21-1 and TRBJ2-2; the D call TRBD1 from the table was never checked on the DNA. TRBV21-1 is recorded as a pseudogene. There are 18 residues in the CDR3. CDR3 nucleotide sequence: TGTGCCAGCAGCCCGGGACAGGGAGGTCGGAGGAACACCGGGGAGCTGTTTTTT. Encoded protein: CASSPGQGGRRNTGELFF.

The chain joins TRBV28 to TRBJ2-7; 7 positions agree with TRBD1. Looked up from germline, CDR1 is MDHEN and CDR2 is SYDVKM. V lost 7 bases, J lost 3 bases, and 9 bases stayed unmatched. This CDR3 is 14 amino acids long. The chain's CDR3 is CASISRGGNYEQYF. For the CDR3, the DNA is TGTGCCAGCATCTCGAGAGGGGGCAACTACGAGCAGTACTTC.

The CDR3 spells CASSRDRDTEAFF. As DNA, the CDR3 is TGCGCCAGCAGCCGGGACAGGGACACTGAAGCTTTCTTT. This rearrangement joins TRBV10-2 to TRBJ1-1, with TRBD1 matching over 9 bases. Germline assignment: CDR1 WSHSY and CDR2 SAAADI. CDR3 length equals 13 residues. J gave up 3 bases and V 6 bases, and 2 bases lay outside the gene matches.

The gene calls are TRBV5-1 and TRBJ2-3; D unclear. CDR1 is SGHRS and CDR2 is YFSETQ in the germline V gene. CDR3 length equals 14 residues. The V and J ends lost 0 bases and 4 bases respectively, with 9 bases between them. CDR3: CASSLVHEADTQYF. The CDR3 coding sequence is TGCGCCAGCAGCTTGGTTCATGAGGCAGATACGCAGTATTTT.

This chain joins TRBV5-1 and TRBJ2-3; 8 bases match TRBD2. The J segment lost 0 bases and the V segment lost 0 bases, leaving 3 bases of the junction unmatched. This CDR3 has 16 amino acids. CDR1 SGHRS and CDR2 YFSETQ come from the germline V gene. The CDR3 region is CASSLEAGVSTDTQYF. DNA of the CDR3: TGCGCCAGCAGCTTGGAAGCGGGAGTAAGCACAGATACGCAGTATTTT.

The chain combines TRBV5-4 with TRBJ2-3; 8 nucleotides line up with TRBD2. This CDR3 region has 16 residues. The V segment lost 0 bases and the J segment 1 base; nucleotides outside the gene matches: 4. Germline loops: CDR1 SGHNT, CDR2 YYREEE (reference sequence). CDR3 residues: CASSLGSSGRTDTQYF. In DNA form, the CDR3 reads TGTGCCAGCAGCTTGGGTTCTAGCGGGCGCACAGATACGCAGTATTTT.

The chain employs TRBV18 and TRBJ2-3, with a weak D call TRBD2 (5 bases). Trimming left V 6 bases short and J 6 bases short, with 16 bases between. The length of the CDR3 is 14 residues. Germline V gene data show CDR1 as KGHSH and CDR2 as LQKENI. The CDR3 here is CASSEGSSSDTQYF. The CDR3 DNA reads TGTGCCAGCTCTGAGGGTAGTTCTTCGGATACGCAGTATTTT.

This clone has a single count. The chain carries TRBV5-1 and TRBJ1-6; TRBD1 is a possible D gene (6 bases). The CDR3 has 14 residues. Germline CDR1 reads SGHRS; CDR2 reads YFSETQ. V was pared by 4 bases and J by 9 bases, with 14 bases between. CDR3 in DNA: TGCGCCAGCAGCCAAACAGGGACCGGTTCACCCCTCCACTTT. Its translation is CASSQTGTGSPLHF.

This clone was observed a single time. The J gene is TRBJ1-6, the V gene TRBV15; TRBD1 is a possible D gene (6 bases). The CDR3 covers 14 residues. Germline V lookup: CDR1 LNHNV, CDR2 YYDKDF (reference sequence). Trimming removed 9 bases from V and 7 bases from J, with 16 bases in between. The CDR3 reads CATMGAPGNSPLHF. CDR3 DNA: TGTGCCACAATGGGGGCGCCGGGGAATTCACCCCTCCACTTT.

This clone appeared once. The gene calls are TRBV24-1 and TRBJ2-3; D gene unclear. The CDR3 runs to 13 residues. Trimming shortened V by 6 bases and J by 1 base, and 7 bases separated the two germline ends. Germline-derived CDR1 and CDR2 are KGHDR and SFDVKD. The DNA for the CDR3 is TGTGCCACCAGTTCTACAGGCACAGATACGCAGTATTTT. Amino acid sequence: CATSSTGTDTQYF.

This rearrangement joins TRBV12-3 or TRBV12-4 to TRBJ2-7, with 8 bases matching TRBD1. V trimming: 6 bases; J trimming: 6 bases; junction bases outside the gene matches: 7. The CDR3 runs 13 residues. The CDR3 region is CASSYRDRTEQYF. CDR3 sequence (DNA): TGTGCCAGCAGCTACCGGGACAGGACCGAGCAGTACTTC.

V is TRBV19 and J is TRBJ2-2, with D possibly being TRBD1 (5 bases). The CDR3 has 13 amino acids. V dropped 9 bases and J dropped 6 bases, with 14 bases sitting between them. The germline gives CDR1 LNHDA, CDR2 SQIVND (reference sequence). CDR3 loop: CASQTQGSGELFF. For the CDR3, the DNA is TGTGCCAGCCAAACCCAGGGCTCCGGGGAGCTGTTTTTT.

The CDR3 DNA is TGTGCCAGCAGCACGGGACAGAGAGTCTCGACCATATATTTT. Translation: CASSTGQRVSTIYF. The chain recombines TRBV28 with TRBJ1-3; the match to TRBD1 covers 7 bases. The germline V gene has CDR1 MDHEN and CDR2 SYDVKM. J lost 10 bases, V lost 6 bases, and 12 bases had no gene match. The CDR3 totals 14 residues.

The rearrangement joins TRBV19 to TRBJ1-4; D uncertain. V lost 6 bases, J lost 6 bases, and 11 bases lay in between. The CDR3 has 13 amino acids. CDR1 and CDR2 (germline): LNHDA, SQIVND (reference sequence). The CDR3 region is CASRKTVDEKLFF. The CDR3 nucleotides read TGTGCCAGTAGAAAAACGGTAGATGAAAAACTGTTTTTT.

This chain uses TRBV10-1 with TRBJ2-3; TRBD2 aligns across 10 bases. Germline lookup yields CDR1 WNHNN and CDR2 SYGVQD (reference sequence). V lost 3 bases, J lost 0 bases, and 6 bases stayed unmatched. CDR3 size: 17 residues. The CDR3 nucleotides are TGCGCCAGCAGTGATCTAGCGGGAGCCGGCAGCACAGATACGCAGTATTTT. The encoded protein is CASSDLAGAGSTDTQYF.

V usage is TRBV5-5 and J usage is TRBJ2-3; perhaps TRBD2 as D (5 bases). The CDR3 totals 15 residues. Trimming stripped 0 bases from V and 5 bases from J, with 13 bases between. Germline V gives CDR1 SGHKS, CDR2 YYEKEE (reference sequence). The CDR3 reads CASSLARKAGDTQYF. CDR3 bases: TGTGCCAGCAGCTTGGCCAGGAAGGCGGGAGATACGCAGTATTTT.